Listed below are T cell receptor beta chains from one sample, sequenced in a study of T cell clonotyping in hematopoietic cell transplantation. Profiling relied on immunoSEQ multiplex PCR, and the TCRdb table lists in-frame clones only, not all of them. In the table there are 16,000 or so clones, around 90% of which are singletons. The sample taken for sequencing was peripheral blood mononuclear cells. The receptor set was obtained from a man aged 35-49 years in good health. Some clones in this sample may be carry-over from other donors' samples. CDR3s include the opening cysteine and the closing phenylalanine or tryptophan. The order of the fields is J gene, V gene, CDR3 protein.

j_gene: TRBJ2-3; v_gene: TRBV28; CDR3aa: CASSTFGQDTQYF
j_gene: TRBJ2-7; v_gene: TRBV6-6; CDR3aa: CASSYSGGAPSEQYF
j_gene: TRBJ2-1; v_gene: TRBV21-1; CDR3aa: CASSGAGEQFF
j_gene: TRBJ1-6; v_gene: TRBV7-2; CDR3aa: CASSLVGQGNSPLHF
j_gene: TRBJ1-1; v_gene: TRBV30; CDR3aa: CAWSSGEGTEAFF
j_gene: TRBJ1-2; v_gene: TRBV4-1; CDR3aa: CASSQDHSKSGYTF
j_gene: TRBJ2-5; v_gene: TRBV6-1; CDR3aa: CASSGGVASAETQYF
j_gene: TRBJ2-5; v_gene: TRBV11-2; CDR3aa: CASSFGGGETQYF
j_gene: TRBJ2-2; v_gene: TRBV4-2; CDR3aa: CASSPPGRRELFF
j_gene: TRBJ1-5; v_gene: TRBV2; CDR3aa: CATKGSVHGPQHF
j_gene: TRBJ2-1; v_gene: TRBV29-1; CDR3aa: CSVEDYNEQFF
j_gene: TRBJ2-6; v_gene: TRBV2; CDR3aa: CASSISGANVLTF
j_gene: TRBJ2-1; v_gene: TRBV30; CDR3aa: CAWTELAGYNEQFF
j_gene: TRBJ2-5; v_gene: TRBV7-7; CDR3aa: CASSLAGFQETQYF
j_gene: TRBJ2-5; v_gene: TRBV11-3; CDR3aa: CASSASGTEGTQYF
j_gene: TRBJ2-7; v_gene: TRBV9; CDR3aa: CASSATSGGAQNEQYF
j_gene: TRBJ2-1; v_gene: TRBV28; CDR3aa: CASSLIGQGYEQFF
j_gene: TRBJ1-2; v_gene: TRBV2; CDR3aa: CASSVSQNYGYTF
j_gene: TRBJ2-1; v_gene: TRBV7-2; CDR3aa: CASSFQGHEQFF
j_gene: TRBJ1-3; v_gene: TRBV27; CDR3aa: CASSLQGTGNTIYF
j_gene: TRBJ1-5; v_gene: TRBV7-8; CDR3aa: CASSLPPSGGNQPQHF
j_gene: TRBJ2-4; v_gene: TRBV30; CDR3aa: CAWKVTPGDIQYF
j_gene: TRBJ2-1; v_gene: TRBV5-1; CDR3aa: CASSLTSGGSSEQFF
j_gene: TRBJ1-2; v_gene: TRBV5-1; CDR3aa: CASSPGQGYTF
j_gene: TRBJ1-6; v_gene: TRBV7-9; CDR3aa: CASSSANSPLHF
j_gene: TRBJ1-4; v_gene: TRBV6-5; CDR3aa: CASTQTAGEKLFF
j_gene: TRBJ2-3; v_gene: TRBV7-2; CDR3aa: CASKGQGTDTQYF
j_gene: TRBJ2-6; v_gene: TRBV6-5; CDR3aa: CASSYSPGANVLTF
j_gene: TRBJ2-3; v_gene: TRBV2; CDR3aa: CASSDTGGWGTDTQYF
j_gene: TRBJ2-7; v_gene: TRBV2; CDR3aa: CASSSRHDYEQYF
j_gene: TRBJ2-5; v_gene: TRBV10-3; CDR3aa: CAISTGAQETQYF
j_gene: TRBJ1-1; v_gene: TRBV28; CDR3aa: CASRRGDKGRGNTEAFF
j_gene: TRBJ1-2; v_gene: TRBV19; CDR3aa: CASMDNQPLYGYTF
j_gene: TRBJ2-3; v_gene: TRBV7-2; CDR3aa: CASSHRTGGTDTQYF
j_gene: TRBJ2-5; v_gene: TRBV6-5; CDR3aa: CASSPRTRRETQYF
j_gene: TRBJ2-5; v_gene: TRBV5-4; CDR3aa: CASSEGLAGERETQYF
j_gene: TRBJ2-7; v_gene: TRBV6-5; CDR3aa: CASRGTGYSYEQYF
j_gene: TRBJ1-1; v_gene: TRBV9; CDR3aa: CASSVTLGQGPFF
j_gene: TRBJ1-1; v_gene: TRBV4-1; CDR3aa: CASSQEPSTGNTEAFF
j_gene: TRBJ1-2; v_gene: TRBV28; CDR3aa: CASSLQLNYGYTF
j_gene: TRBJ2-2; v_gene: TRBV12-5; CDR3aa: CASGPVQTNTGELFF
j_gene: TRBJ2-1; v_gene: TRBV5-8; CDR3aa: CASSSLAGGTNEQFF
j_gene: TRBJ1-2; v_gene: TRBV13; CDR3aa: CASSSEEGGGGYTF
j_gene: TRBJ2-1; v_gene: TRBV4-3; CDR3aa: CASSQERSSEQFF
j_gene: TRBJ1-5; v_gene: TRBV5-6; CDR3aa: CASSPGTTDQPQHF
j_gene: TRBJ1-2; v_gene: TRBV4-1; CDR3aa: CASSHPRLAGGYTF
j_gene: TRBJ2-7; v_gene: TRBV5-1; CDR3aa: CASSSVNSYEQYF
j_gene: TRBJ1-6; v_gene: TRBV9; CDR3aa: CASSVEGSRGSPLHF